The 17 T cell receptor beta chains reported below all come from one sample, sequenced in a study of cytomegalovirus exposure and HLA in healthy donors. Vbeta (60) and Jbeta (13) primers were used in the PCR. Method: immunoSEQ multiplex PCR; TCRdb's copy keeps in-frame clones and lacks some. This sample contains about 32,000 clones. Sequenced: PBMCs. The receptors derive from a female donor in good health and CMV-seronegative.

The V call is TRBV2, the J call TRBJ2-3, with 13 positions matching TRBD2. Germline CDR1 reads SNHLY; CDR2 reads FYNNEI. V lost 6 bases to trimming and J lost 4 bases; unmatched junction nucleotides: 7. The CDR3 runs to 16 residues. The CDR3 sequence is CASRTGLAGLADTQYF. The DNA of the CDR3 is TGTGCCAGCAGAACGGGACTAGCGGGGCTCGCAGATACGCAGTATTTT.

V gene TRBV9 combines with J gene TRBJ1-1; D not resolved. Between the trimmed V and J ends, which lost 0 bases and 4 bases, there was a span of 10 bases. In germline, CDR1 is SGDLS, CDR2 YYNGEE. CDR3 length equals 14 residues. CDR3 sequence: CASSVVPGGTEAFF. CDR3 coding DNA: TGTGCCAGCAGCGTAGTCCCCGGCGGCACTGAAGCTTTCTTT. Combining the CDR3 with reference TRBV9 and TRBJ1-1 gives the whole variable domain DSGVTQTPKHLITATGQRVTLRCSPRSGDLSVYWYQQSLDQGLQFLIQYYNGEERAKGNILERFSAQQFPDLHSELNLSSLELGDSALYFCASSVVPGGTEAFFGQGTRLTVV.

This chain's CDR3 is CASSLEGHLNTGELFF. The CDR3 DNA is TGCGCCAGCAGCTTGGAAGGACACTTGAACACCGGGGAGCTGTTTTTT. This rearrangement joins TRBV5-1 to TRBJ2-2; D may be TRBD1 (5 bases). Germline loops: CDR1 SGHRS, CDR2 YFSETQ. Trimming stripped 0 bases from V and 1 base from J, with 10 bases between. This CDR3 comprises 16 residues.

CDR3 sequence reads: CASSSYTTRDRRMEQFF. CDR3 DNA sequence: TGTGCCAGCAGCTCCTATACAACTCGGGACAGACGCATGGAACAGTTCTTC. This sequence joins TRBV28 and TRBJ2-1, with 7 bases that match TRBD1. V lost 6 bases to trimming and J lost 13 bases; unmatched junction nucleotides: 24. This CDR3 spans 17 amino acids. CDR1 and CDR2 from the germline V gene are MDHEN and SYDVKM.

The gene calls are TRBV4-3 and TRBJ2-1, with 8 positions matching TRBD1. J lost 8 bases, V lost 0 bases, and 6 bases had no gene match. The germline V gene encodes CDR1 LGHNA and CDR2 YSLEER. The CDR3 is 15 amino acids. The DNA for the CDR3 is TGCGCCAGCAGCCAAGATTTCCAGGGGGCTTATGAGCAGTTCTTC. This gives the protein CASSQDFQGAYEQFF.

Here the CDR3 DNA reads TGTGCCAGCAGCTTGAGCCTAGCCACCCGAGAGACCCAGTACTTC. It is translated as CASSLSLATRETQYF. The V gene is TRBV5-4, the J gene TRBJ2-5; D may be TRBD2 (5 bases). CDR3 length: 15 residues. CDR1 SGHNT and CDR2 YYREEE come from the germline V gene (reference sequence). V was trimmed by 1 base and J by 4 bases, leaving 14 bases between them.

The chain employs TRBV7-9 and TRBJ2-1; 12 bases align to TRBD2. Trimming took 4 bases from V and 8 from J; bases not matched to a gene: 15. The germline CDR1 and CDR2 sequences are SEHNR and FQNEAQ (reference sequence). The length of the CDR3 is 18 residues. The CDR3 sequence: CASSYTNLAGGPQDEQFF. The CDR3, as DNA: TGTGCCAGCAGCTACACAAACCTAGCGGGGGGGCCTCAGGATGAGCAGTTCTTC.

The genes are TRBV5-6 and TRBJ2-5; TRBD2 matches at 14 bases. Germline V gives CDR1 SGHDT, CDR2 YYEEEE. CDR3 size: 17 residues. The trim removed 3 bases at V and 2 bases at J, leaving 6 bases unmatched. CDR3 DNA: TGTGCCAGCAGCTCCCGGACTAGCGGGGGGTATCAAGAGACCCAGTACTTC. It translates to CASSSRTSGGYQETQYF. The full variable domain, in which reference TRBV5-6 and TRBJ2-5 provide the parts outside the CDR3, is DAGVTQSPTHLIKTRGQQVTLRCSPKSGHDTVSWYQQALGQGPQFIFQYYEEEERQRGNFPDRFSGHQFPNYSSELNVNALLLGDSALYLCASSSRTSGGYQETQYFGPGTRLLVL.

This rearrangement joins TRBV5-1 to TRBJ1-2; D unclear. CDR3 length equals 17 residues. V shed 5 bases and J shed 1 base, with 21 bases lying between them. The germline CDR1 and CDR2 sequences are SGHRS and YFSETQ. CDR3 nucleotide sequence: TGCGCCAGCAGGACCTTCACTCCCGGCGGGGATAACTATGGCTACACCTTC. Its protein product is CASRTFTPGGDNYGYTF. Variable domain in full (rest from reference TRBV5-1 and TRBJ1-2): KAGVTQTPRYLIKTRGQQVTLSCSPISGHRSVSWYQQTPGQGLQFLFEYFSETQRNKGNFPGRFSGRQFSNSRSEMNVSTLELGDSALYLCASRTFTPGGDNYGYTFGSGTRLTVV.

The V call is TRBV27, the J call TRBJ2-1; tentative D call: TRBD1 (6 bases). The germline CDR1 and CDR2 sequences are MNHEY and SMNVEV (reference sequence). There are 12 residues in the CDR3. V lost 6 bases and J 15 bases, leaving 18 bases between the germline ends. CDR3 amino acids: CASRQDSWVMFF. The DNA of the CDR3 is TGTGCCAGCAGGCAGGACAGCTGGGTTATGTTCTTC.

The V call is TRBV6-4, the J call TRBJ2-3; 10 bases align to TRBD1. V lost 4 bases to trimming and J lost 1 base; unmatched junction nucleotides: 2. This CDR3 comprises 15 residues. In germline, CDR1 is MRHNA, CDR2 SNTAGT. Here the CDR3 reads CASSAGTGGTDTQYF. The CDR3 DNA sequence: TGTGCCAGCAGTGCCGGGACAGGGGGCACAGATACGCAGTATTTT.

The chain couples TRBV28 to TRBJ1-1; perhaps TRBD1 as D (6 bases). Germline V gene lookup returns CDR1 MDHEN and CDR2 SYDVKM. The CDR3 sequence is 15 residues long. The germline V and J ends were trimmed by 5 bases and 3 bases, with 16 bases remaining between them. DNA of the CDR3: TGTGCCAGCAGTGCCCCAGGGGTTAAGTACACTGAAGCTTTCTTT. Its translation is CASSAPGVKYTEAFF. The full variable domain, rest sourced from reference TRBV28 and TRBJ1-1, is DVKVTQSSRYLVKRTGEKVFLECVQDMDHENMFWYRQDPGLGLRLIYFSYDVKMKEKGDIPEGYSVSREKKERFSLILESASTNQTSMYLCASSAPGVKYTEAFFGQGTRLTVV.

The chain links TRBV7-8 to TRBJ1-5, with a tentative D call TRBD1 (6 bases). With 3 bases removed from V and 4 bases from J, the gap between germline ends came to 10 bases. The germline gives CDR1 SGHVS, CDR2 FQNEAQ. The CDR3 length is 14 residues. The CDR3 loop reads CASSFGQQNQPQHF. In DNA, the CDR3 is TGTGCCAGCAGCTTCGGACAGCAGAATCAGCCCCAGCATTTT.

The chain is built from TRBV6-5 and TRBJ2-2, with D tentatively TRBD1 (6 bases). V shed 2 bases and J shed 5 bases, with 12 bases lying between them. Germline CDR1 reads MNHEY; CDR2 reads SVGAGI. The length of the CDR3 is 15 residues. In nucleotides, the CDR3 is TGTGCCAGCAGTTACACGAACAGGGCAACCGGGGAGCTGTTTTTT. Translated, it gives CASSYTNRATGELFF.

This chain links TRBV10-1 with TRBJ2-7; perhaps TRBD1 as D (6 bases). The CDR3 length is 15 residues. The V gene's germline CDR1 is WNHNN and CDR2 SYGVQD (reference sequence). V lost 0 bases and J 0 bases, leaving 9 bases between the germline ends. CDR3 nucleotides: TGCGCCAGCAGTGAGTCTGGGGGCAGCTCCTACGAGCAGTACTTC. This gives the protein CASSESGGSSYEQYF.

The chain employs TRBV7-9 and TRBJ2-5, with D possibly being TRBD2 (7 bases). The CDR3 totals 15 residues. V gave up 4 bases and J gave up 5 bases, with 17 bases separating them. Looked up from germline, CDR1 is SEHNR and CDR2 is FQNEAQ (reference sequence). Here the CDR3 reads CASSSEGGGTETQYF. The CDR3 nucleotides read TGTGCCAGCAGCTCCGAGGGAGGGGGGACGGAGACCCAGTACTTC.

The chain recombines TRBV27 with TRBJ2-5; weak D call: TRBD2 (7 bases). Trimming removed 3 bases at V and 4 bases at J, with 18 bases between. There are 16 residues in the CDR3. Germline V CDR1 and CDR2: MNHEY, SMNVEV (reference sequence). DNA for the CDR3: TGTGCCAGCAGTTTTTGGGAGGGGGGAAGGTTAGAGACCCAGTACTTC. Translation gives CASSFWEGGRLETQYF.